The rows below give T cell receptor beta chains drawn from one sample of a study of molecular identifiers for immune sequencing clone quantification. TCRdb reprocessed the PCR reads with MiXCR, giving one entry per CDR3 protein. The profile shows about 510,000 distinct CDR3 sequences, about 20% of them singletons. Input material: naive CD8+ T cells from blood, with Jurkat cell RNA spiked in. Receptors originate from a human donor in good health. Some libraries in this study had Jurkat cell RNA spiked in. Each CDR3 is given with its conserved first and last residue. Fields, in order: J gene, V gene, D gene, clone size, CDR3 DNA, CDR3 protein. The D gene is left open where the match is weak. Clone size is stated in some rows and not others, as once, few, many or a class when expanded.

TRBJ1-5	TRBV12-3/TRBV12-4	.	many	TGTGCCAGCAGTTTTGGGGAGACAAGCAATCAGCCCCAGCATTTT	CASSFGETSNQPQHF
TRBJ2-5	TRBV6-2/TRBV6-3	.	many	TGTGCCAGCAGTTACTCGGACGGTCTAGAGACCCAGTACTTC	CASSYSDGLETQYF
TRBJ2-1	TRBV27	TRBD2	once	TGTGCCAGCAGTTCTCGCGGGAGTATCTATGGGCAGTTCTTC	CASSSRGSIYGQFF
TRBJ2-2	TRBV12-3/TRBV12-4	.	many	TGTGCCAGCAGTTTGGGCGTCGCCGGGGAGCTGTTTTTT	CASSLGVAGELFF
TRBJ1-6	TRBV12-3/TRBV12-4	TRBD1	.	TGTGCCAGCAGTTTGGGGGACAGGGGACCGAATTCACCCCTCCACTTT	CASSLGDRGPNSPLHF
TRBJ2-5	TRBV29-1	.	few	TGCAGCGTTGGGGGTTCAACCGAGACCCAGTACTTC	CSVGGSTETQYF
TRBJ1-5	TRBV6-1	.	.	TGTGCCAGCACCCCCCGTCTCCCAGGGTGGCAGCCCCAGCATTTT	CASTPRLPGWQPQHF
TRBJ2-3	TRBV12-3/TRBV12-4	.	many	TGTGCCAGCAGGAGGGAGGGGACAGCGGTGATAGATACGCAGTATTTT	CASRREGTAVIDTQYF
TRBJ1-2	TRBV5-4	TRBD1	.	TGTGCCAGCAGCTTGGTGGGCGCCAGGGGGAATGTCTATGGCTACACCTTC	CASSLVGARGNVYGYTF
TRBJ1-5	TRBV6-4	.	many	TGTGCCAGCAGTGACGGCCCGGATCAGCCCCAGCATTTT	CASSDGPDQPQHF
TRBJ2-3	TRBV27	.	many	TGTGCCAGCAGTTTATCCACCCTGAGCACAGATACGCAGTATTTT	CASSLSTLSTDTQYF
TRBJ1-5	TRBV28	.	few	TGTGCCAGCAGGCCCCAGGCGGGGGGTCGAAATCAGCCCCAGCATTTT	CASRPQAGGRNQPQHF
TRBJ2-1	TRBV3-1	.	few	TGTGCCGCGTCTTTCCGGGCGAGCTCCTACAATGAGCAGTTCTTC	CAASFRASSYNEQFF
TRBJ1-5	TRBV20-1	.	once	TGCAGTGCTAGGGAGGATTATGGCAATCAGCCCCAGCATTTT	CSAREDYGNQPQHF
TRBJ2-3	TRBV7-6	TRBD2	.	TGTGCCAGCAGCTCCAGAGTGGGGACTAGCACAGGTACGCAGTATTTT	CASSSRVGTSTGTQYF
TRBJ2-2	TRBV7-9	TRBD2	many	TGTGCCAGCAGCTTGCTAGCGGGAGGGCCGCCCGGGGAGCTGTTTTTT	CASSLLAGGPPGELFF
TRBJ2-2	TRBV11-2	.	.	TGTGCCAGCAGCTTAGGGTTCTGGACTCAGAACACCGGGGAGCTGTTTTTT	CASSLGFWTQNTGELFF
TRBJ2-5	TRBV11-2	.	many	TGTGCCAGCAGCTACGACTGGGGGGCCCAAGAGACCCAGTACTTC	CASSYDWGAQETQYF
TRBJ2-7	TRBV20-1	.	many	TGCAGTGCTAGAGGGGTCGGGGGAGGTTACGAGCAGTACTTC	CSARGVGGGYEQYF
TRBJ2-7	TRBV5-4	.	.	TGTGCCAGCAGCTTCGGTATGGGGTCGAGTGAGCAGTACTTC	CASSFGMGSSEQYF
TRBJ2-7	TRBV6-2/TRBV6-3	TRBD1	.	TGTGCCAGCAGTTACCCCAGGACAGGGGAGTACGAGCAGTACTTC	CASSYPRTGEYEQYF
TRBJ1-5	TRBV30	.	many	TGTGCCTGGAGTGTAGGTTCGTGGGGCAATCAGCCCCAGCATTTT	CAWSVGSWGNQPQHF
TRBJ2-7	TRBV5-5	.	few	TGTGCCAGCAGCACGAGGACTCACCTCTCCTACGAGCAGTACTTC	CASSTRTHLSYEQYF
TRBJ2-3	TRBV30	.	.	TGTGCCTGGAGTGTGGGAGCGAGCACAGATACGCAGTATTTT	CAWSVGASTDTQYF
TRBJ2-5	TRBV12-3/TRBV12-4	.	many	TGTGCCAGCAGTTATGCGGGGCCAGAGACCCAGTACTTC	CASSYAGPETQYF
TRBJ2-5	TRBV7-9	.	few	TGTGCCAGCAGCTTAGTCCCGGGGCAGCAAATCCAAGAGACCCAGTACTTC	CASSLVPGQQIQETQYF
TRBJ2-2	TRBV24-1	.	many	TGTGCCACTCGGTCCACCGGGGAGCTGTTTTTT	CATRSTGELFF
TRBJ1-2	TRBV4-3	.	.	TGCGCCAGCAGCCAAGAGTCGGACGGGACTAACTATGGCTACACCTTC	CASSQESDGTNYGYTF